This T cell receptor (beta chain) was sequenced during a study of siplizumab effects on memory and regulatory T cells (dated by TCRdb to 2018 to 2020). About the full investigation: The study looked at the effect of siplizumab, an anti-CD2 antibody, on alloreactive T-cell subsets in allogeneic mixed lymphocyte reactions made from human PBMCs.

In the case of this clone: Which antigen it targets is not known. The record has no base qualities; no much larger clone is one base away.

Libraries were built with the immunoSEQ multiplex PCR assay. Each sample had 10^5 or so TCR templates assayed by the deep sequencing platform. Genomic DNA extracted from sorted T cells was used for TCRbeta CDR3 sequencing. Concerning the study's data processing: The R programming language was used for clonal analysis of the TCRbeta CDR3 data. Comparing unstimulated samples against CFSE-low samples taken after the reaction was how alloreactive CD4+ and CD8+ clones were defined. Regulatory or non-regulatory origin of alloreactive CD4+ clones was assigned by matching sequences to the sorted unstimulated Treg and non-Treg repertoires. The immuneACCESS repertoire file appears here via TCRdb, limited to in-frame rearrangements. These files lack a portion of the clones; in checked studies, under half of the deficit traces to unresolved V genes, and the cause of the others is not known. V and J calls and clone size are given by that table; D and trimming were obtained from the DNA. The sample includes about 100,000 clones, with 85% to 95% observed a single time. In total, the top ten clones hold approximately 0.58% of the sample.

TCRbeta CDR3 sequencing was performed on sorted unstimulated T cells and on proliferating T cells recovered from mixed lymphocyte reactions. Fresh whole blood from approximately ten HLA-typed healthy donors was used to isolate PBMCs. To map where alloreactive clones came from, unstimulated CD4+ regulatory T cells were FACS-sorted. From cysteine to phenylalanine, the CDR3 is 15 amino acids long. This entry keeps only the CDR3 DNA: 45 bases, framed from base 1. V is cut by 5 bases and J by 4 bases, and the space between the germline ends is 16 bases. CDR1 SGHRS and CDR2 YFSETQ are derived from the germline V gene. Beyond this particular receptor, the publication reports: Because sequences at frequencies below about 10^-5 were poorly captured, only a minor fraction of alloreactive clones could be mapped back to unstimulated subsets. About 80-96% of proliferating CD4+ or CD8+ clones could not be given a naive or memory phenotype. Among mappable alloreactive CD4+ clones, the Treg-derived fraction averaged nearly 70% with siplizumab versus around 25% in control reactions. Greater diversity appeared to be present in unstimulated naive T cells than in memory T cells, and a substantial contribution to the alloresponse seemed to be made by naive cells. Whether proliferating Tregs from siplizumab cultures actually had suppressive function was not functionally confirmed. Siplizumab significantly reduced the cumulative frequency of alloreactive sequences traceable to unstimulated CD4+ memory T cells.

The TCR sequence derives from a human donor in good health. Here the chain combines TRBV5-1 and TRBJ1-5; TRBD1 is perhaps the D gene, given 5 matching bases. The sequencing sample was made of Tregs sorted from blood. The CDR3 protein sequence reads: CASRLGPRANQPQHF. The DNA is TGCGCCAGCAGACTGGGACCCCGGGCGAATCAGCCCCAGCATTTT.